This T cell receptor (beta chain) was sequenced for a study of Graves' ophthalmopathy and Graves' hyperthyroidism. Investigators amplified TCR beta CDR3 regions from RNA transcripts. HTBI primers served in a first-round RT-PCR, which a second-round multiplex PCR followed. TCRdb reprocessed the multiplex PCR reads with MiXCR, giving one entry per CDR3 protein. The sample lists 450,000 or so distinct CDR3 sequences; approximately 14% were seen once. Orbital computed tomography, together with clinical symptoms, serum thyroxine, TRAb and thyroid ultrasound, was used for diagnosis. Fresh peripheral blood, about 10 ml, was the PBMC source. This clonotype was counted a few times. Sequencing was performed on blood. The TCR was taken from a woman aged 30 to 39 with Graves' ophthalmopathy.

DNA of the CDR3: TGCGCCAGCAGCCCCGGACAGGGGGACTTAAAAAATGAAGCTTTCTTT. Translating it yields CASSPGQGDLKNEAFF. The chain recombines TRBV5-1 with TRBJ1-1; 10 positions match TRBD1. This CDR3 is built from 16 residues. Germline V lookup: CDR1 SGHRS, CDR2 YFSETQ. Germline trimming cut 4 bases from V and 7 bases from J; bases unmatched to any gene: 13.